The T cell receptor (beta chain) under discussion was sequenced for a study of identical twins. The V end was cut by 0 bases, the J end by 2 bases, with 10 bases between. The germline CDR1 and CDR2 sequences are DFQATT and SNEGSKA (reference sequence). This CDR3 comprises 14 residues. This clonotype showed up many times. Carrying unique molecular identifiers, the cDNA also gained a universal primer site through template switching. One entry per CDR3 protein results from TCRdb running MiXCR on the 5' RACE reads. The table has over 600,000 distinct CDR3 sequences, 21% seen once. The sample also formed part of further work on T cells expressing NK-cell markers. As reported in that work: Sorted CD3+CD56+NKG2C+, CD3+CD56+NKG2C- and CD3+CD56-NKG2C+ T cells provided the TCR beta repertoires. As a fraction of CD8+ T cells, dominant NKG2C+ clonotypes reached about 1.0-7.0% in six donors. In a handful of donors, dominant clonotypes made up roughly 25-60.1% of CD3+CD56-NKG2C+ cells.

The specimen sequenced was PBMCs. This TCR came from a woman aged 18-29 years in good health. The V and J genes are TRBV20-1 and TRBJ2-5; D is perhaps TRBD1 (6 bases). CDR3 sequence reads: CSARDRTDQETQYF. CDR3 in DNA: TGCAGTGCTAGAGATCGGACAGATCAAGAGACCCAGTACTTC.